This TCR beta chain comes out of a study of identical twins. This CDR3 comprises 14 residues. Looked up from germline, CDR1 is SGHRS and CDR2 is YFSETQ. With 4 bases clipped from V and 6 bases from J, the junction kept 6 bases outside the gene matches. cDNA carried unique molecular identifiers, and a universal primer site was added by template switching. TCRdb reprocessed the 5' RACE reads with MiXCR, giving one entry per CDR3 protein. This sample yields 400,000 to 550,000 distinct CDR3 sequences, of which about 20% are seen a single time; about 0.91% belongs to the top ten. The sample was also reused in another study, on T cells expressing NK-cell markers. Per that paper: In the group of eight sequenced donors, seven were HCMV-seropositive and one was seronegative.

The rearrangement joins TRBV5-1 to TRBJ2-5; TRBD2 aligns across 10 bases. The specimen was CD4+ T cells sorted from blood. This receptor was identified in a woman younger than 30 in good health. The CDR3 reads CASSLGLARQTQYF. In DNA form, the CDR3 reads TGCGCCAGCAGCCTGGGACTAGCGAGACAGACCCAGTACTTC.